This entry concerns a single TCR beta chain. Its matching antigen is unknown. These data come from a study of T cells in Graves' hyperthyroidism and ophthalmopathy. Study context: Peripheral blood was drawn at first diagnosis, prior to all treatment. Study-wide results and limits: Blood samples included most of the expanded thyroid clonotypes exceeding 0.001.

Amplified TCR beta CDR3 regions came from RNA transcripts. First-round RT-PCR with HTBI primers amplified the TCR CDR3 region. MiXCR, run by TCRdb on the multiplex PCR reads, gives a single entry per CDR3 protein. This table has 400,000 to 600,000 distinct CDR3 sequences, around 21% appearing once. CDR1 and CDR2 from the germline V gene are KGHDR and SFDVKD. This CDR3 contains 12 residues. Trimming took 1 base from V and 11 from J, leaving 11 bases between them. No progression to ophthalmopathy during 18 months of follow-up defined stable disease. V is TRBV24-1 and J is TRBJ2-7; no clear D gene. The sequence was obtained from a man between 18 and 35 years old with Graves' hyperthyroidism. Sequencing was carried out using blood. The DNA of the CDR3 is TGTGCCACCAGTGATTTCGGGCCCCCTGAGTACTTC. Translating gives CATSDFGPPEYF.